The source of this T cell receptor (beta chain) is a study of blood T cell repertoires in COVID-19. V lost 6 bases and J lost 2; bases outside the gene matches: 6. Germline CDR1 is SNHLY and CDR2 is FYNNEI. The CDR3 sequence is 14 residues long. This clone occurred a few times. Methods used by the authors: Reference gene primer amplification gave estimated nucleated cell counts. Assay: immunoSEQ multiplex PCR; the TCRdb copy retains only in-frame clones and omits some. That table gives V, J and clone size, and the DNA gave D and trimming. The sample holds a few hundred thousand clones, 80% to 90% seen once. The study drew participants aged about 18 to 95 years from under 30 US areas. Cohorts were determined from participant-reported clinical history.

Sample: PBMCs or T cells enriched from blood (not recorded which). The chain uses TRBV2 and TRBJ2-7; 8 positions agree with TRBD2. This sequence originates from a woman between 40 and 55 years old with acute COVID-19. The DNA of the CDR3 is TGTGCCAGCAGGGTCGGGGGGGAAGCCTACGAGCAGTACTTC. This translates into CASRVGGEAYEQYF. Filled out from reference TRBV2 and TRBJ2-7, the complete variable domain reads EPEVTQTPSHQVTQMGQEVILRCVPISNHLYFYWYRQILGQKVEFLVSFYNNEISEKSEIFDDQFSVERPDGSNFTLKIRSTKLEDSAMYFCASRVGGEAYEQYFGPGTRLTVT.